This T cell receptor beta chain was identified in a study of a mutant IDH1 vaccine in newly diagnosed glioma. The germline V gene has CDR1 SEHNR and CDR2 FQNEAQ (reference sequence). The CDR3 has 18 amino acids. Trimming cost V 1 base and J 3 bases; bases outside gene matches: 15. The time point denotes: week 23, last vaccination. Each dose delivered 300 ug of mutant IDH1 20-mer peptide subcutaneously with imiquimod. Profiled with immunoSEQ multiplex PCR; TCRdb holds only in-frame clones, not every one. This table has 65,000 or so clones, 80% to 90% appearing once. A word on this clone: Its antigen is unknown.

The chain employs TRBV7-9 and TRBJ2-7, with 7 bases aligning to TRBD2. The TCR sequence derives from a man aged 25 to 40 with glioma. Sequenced here: PBMCs, sampled from a glioma patient whose treatment included an IDH1 peptide vaccine. CDR3 region: CASSLDPRAGRGRYEQYF. The CDR3, as DNA: TGTGCCAGCAGCTTAGATCCCCGAGCAGGGAGGGGCCGCTACGAGCAGTACTTC.